Sequencing of this T cell receptor (beta chain) was carried out in a study of blood T cell repertoires in COVID-19. Study at large: Researchers got acute and convalescent COVID-19 samples from the United States, Italy and Spain. In each case, the material was cDNA or gDNA derived from T cells, B-cell-depleted T cells, or PBMCs.

The germline V and J ends were trimmed by 0 bases and 4 bases, with 7 bases remaining between them. Germline CDR1 is SGHDT and CDR2 is YYEEEE. The CDR3 contains 13 residues. Seattle participants joined during active infection and were tracked over time. As originally analysed: Counts of nucleated cells, estimated from reference gene primer amplification, were obtained. TCRdb keeps only in-frame clones here, not all; method: immunoSEQ multiplex PCR. V, J and clone size were drawn from that table, and D and trimming were deduced from the DNA. The sample contains approximately 140,000 clones, 85% to 90% of which appear only once.

This chain links TRBV5-6 with TRBJ1-1; no definite D call. The sequence was obtained from a man aged 18 to 29 with COVID-19, enrolled during active disease. The sample was peripheral blood. CDR3: CASSLVYPTEAFF. CDR3 coding DNA: TGTGCCAGCAGCTTGGTCTACCCCACTGAAGCTTTCTTT.